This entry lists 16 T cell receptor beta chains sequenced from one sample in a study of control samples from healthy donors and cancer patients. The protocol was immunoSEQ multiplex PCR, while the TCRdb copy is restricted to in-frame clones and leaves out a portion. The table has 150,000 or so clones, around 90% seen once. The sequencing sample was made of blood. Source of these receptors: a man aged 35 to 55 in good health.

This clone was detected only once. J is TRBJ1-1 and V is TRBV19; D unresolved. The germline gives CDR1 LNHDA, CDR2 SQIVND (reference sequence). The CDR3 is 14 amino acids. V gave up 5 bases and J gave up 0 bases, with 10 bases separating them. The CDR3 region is CASSLLHMNTEAFF. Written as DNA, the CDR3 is TGTGCCAGTAGTCTCCTTCATATGAACACTGAAGCTTTCTTT. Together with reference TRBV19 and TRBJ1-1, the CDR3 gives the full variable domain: DGGITQSPKYLFRKEGQNVTLSCEQNLNHDAMYWYRQDPGQGLRLIYYSQIVNDFQKGDIAEGYSVSREKKESFPLTVTSAQKNPTAFYLCASSLLHMNTEAFFGQGTRLTVV.

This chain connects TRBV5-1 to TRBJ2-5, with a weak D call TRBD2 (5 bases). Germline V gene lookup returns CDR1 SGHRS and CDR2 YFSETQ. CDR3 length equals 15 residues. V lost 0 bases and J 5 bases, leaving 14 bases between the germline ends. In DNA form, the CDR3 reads TGCGCCAGCAGCTTGGTCACGGGGTCGGGTGAGACCCAGTACTTC. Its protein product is CASSLVTGSGETQYF.

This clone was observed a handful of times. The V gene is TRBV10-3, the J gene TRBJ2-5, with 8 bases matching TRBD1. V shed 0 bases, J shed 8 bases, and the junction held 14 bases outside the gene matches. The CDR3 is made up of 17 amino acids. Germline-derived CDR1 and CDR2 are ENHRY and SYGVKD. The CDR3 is CAISESTGVGQESTQYF. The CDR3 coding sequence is TGTGCCATCAGTGAGTCGACAGGGGTCGGGCAGGAAAGTACCCAGTACTTC.

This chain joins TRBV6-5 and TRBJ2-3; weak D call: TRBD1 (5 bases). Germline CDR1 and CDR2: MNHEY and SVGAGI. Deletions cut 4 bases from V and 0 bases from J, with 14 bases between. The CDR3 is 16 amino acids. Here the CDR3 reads CASSSLRGRSTDTQYF. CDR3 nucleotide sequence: TGTGCCAGCAGTTCCTTAAGGGGTAGAAGCACAGATACGCAGTATTTT.

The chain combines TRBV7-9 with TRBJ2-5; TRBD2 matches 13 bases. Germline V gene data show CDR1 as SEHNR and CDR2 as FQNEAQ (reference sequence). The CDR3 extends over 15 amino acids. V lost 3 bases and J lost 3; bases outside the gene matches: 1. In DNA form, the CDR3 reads TGTGCCAGCAGCTTTACTAGCGGGGGGGAAGAGACCCAGTACTTC. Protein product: CASSFTSGGEETQYF.

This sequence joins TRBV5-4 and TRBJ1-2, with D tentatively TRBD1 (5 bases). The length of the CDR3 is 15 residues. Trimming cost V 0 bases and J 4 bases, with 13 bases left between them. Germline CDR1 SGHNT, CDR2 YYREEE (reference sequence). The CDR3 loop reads CASSLDGGLGYGYTF. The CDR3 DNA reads TGTGCCAGCAGCTTGGACGGGGGTTTGGGCTATGGCTACACCTTC.

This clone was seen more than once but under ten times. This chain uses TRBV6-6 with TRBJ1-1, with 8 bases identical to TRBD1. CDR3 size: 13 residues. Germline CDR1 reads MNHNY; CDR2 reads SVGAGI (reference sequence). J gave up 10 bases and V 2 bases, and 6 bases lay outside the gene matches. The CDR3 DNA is TGTGCCAGCAGTTACCGGACAGGGAGGGGAGCTTTCTTT. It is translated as CASSYRTGRGAFF.

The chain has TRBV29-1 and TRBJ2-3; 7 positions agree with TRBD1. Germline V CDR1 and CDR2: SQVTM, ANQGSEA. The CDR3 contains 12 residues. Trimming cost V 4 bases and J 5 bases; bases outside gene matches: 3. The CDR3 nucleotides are TGCAGCGTTGGACAGGGTATAGATACGCAGTATTTT. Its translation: CSVGQGIDTQYF.

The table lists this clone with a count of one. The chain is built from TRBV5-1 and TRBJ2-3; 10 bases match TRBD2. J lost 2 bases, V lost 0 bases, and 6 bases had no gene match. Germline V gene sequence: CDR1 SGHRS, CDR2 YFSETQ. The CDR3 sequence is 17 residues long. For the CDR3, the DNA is TGCGCCAGCAGCTTGGCCAGAGCGGGGGGGATCACAGATACGCAGTATTTT. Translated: CASSLARAGGITDTQYF. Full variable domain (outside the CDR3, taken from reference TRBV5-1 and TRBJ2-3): KAGVTQTPRYLIKTRGQQVTLSCSPISGHRSVSWYQQTPGQGLQFLFEYFSETQRNKGNFPGRFSGRQFSNSRSEMNVSTLELGDSALYLCASSLARAGGITDTQYFGPGTRLTVL.

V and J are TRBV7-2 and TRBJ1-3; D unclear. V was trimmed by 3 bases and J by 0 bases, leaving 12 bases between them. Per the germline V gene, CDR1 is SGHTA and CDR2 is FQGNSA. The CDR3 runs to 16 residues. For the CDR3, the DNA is TGTGCCAGCAGCTTCGCGACTCCGAGCTCTGGAAACACCATATATTTT. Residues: CASSFATPSSGNTIYF.

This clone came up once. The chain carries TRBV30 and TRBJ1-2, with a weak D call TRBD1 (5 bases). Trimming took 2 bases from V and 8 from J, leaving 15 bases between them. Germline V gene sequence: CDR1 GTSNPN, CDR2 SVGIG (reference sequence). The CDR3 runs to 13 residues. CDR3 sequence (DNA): TGTGCCTGGAGTTGGGGGGGACTGGGAGGCTACACCTTC. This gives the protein CAWSWGGLGGYTF.

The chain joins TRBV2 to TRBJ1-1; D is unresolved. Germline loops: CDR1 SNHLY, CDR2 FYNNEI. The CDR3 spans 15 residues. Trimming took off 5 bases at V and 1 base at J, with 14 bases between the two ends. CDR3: CASSTPRGRNTEAFF. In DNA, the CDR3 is TGTGCCAGCAGTACTCCGCGGGGTCGGAACACTGAAGCTTTCTTT.

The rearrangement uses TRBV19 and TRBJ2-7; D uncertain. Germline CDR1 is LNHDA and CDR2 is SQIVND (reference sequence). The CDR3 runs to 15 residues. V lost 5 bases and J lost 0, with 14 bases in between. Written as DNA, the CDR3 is TGTGCCAGTAGTTCTCGACTGGCTCCCTCCTACGAGCAGTACTTC. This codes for CASSSRLAPSYEQYF.

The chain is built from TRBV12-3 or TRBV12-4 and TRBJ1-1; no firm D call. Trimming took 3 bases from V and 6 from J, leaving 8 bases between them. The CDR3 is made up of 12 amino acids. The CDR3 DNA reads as TGTGCCAGCAGTTTTAAGGGAGCTGAAGCTTTCTTT. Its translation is CASSFKGAEAFF.

The CDR3 protein is CASSPVFKRGGIKDTQYF. The CDR3, as DNA: TGTGCCAGCAGCCCCGTTTTTAAGCGGGGGGGGATTAAAGATACGCAGTATTTT. The chain links TRBV4-2 to TRBJ2-3, with 10 positions matching TRBD2. Germline V CDR1 and CDR2: LGHNA, YNFKEQ. Germline trimming cut 4 bases from V and 5 bases from J; bases unmatched to any gene: 15. The CDR3 has 18 residues.

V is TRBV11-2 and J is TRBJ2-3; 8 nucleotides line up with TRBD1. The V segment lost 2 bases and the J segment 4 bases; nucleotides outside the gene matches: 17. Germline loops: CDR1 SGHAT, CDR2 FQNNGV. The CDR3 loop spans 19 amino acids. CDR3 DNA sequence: TGTGCCAGCAGCTTACGGCGGGCCGGGGGAGACAGGGGCGCAGATACGCAGTATTTT. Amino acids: CASSLRRAGGDRGADTQYF.